This TCR beta chain was recorded in a study of CD8+CD57+ T cells in acquired aplastic anemia. Across the whole study: Sorted CD4+ and CD8+ cells yielded 3.2 ug of DNA on average.

The CDR3 runs to 14 residues. The germline V and J ends were trimmed by 3 bases and 1 base, with 9 bases remaining between them. Germline values: CDR1 LGHNA, CDR2 YSLEER. Patients chosen for sequencing had CD8+CD57+ cells that had expanded, as shown by flow cytometry. Genomic DNA, the template, was used for profiling of the TCR beta VDJ and CDR3. A single record per CDR3 protein comes from TCRdb applying MiXCR to the reads. The table lists about half a million distinct CDR3 sequences, roughly 34% of them singletons. The sample was sorted CD4+, CD8+, or CD8+CD57+ T cells (not recorded which) from PBMCs. This chain links TRBV4-3 with TRBJ2-5; D is uncertain. This sequence originates from a human donor with aplastic anemia. CDR3 amino acids: CASSHLGGQETQYF. CDR3 in DNA: TGCGCCAGCAGCCACCTTGGCGGCCAAGAGACCCAGTACTTC.